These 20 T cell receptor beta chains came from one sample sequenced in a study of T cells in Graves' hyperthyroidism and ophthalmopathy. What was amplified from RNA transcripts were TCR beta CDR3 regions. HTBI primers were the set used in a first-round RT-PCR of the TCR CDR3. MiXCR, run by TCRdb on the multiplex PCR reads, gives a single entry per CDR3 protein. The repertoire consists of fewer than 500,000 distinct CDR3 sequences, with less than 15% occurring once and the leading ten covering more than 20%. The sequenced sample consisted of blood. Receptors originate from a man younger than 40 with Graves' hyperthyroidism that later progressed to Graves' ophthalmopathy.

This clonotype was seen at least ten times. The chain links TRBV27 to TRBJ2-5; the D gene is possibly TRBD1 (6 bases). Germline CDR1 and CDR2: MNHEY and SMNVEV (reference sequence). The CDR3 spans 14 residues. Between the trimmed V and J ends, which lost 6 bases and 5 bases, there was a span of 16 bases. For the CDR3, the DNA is TGTGCCAGCAGCCATGACAGGCGCGGTGAGACCCAGTACTTC. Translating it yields CASSHDRRGETQYF.

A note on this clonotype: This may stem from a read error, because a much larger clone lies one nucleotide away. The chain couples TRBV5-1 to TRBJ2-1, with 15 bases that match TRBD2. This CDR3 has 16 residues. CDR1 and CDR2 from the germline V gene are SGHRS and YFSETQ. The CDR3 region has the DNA TGCGCCAGCAGCTCGGGACTAGCGGGGGGTAGGAATGAGCACTTCTTC. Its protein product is CASSSGLAGGRNEHFF.

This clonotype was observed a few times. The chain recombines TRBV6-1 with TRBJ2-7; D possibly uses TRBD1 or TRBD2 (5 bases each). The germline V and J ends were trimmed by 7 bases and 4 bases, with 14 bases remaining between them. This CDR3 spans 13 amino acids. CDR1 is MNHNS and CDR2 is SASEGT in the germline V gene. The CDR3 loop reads CASTLLGGYEQYF. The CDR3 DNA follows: TGTGCCAGCACCCTCCTTGGGGGTTACGAGCAGTACTTC.

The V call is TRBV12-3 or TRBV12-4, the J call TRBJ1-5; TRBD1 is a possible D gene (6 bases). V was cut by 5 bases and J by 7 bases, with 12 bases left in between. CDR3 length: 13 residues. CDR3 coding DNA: TGTGCCAGCAGTGGGGGGCGCGGACAGCCCCAGCATTTT. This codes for CASSGGRGQPQHF.

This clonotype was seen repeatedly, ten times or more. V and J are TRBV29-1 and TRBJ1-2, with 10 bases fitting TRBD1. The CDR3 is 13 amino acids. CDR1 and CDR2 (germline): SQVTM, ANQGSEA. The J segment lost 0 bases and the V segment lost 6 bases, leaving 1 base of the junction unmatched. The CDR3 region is CSVGTGANYGYTF. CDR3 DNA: TGCAGCGTCGGGACAGGGGCTAACTATGGCTACACCTTC.

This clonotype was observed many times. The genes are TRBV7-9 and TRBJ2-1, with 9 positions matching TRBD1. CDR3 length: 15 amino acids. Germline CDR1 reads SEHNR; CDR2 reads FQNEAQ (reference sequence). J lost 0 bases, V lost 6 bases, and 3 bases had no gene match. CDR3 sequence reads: CASRWDRDSYNEQFF. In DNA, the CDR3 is TGTGCCAGCAGGTGGGACAGGGACTCCTACAATGAGCAGTTCTTC.

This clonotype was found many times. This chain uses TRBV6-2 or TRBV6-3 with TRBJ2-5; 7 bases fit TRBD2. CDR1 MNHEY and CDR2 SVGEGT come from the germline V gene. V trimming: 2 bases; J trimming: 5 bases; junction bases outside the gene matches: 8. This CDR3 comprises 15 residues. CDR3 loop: CASSYEAGLGETQYF. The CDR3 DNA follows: TGTGCCAGCAGTTACGAAGCGGGGCTTGGGGAGACCCAGTACTTC.

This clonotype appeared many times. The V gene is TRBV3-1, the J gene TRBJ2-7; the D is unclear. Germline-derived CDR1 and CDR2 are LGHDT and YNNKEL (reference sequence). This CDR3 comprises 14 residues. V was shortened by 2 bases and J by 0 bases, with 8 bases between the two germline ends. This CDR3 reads CASSQTAYSYEQYF. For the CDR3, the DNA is TGTGCCAGCAGCCAAACAGCTTACTCCTACGAGCAGTACTTC.

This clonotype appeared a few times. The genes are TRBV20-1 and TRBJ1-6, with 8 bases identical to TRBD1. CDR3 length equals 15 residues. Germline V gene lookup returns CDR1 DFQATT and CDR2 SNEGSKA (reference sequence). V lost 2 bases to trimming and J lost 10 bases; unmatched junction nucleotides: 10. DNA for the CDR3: TGCAGTGCTAGATCCGGACAGGGCAATCGATCACCCCTCCACTTT. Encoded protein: CSARSGQGNRSPLHF.

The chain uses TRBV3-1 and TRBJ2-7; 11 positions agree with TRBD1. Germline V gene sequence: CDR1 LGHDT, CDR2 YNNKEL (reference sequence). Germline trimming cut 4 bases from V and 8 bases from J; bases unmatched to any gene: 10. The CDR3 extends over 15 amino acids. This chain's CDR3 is CASSPEGTGGIKQYF. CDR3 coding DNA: TGTGCCAGCAGCCCGGAAGGGACAGGGGGGATTAAGCAGTACTTC.

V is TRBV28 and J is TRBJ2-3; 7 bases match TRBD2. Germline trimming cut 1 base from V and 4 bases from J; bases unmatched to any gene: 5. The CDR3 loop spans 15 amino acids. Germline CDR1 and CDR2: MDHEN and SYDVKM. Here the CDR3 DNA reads TGTGCCAGCAGTTTATACCAGGGAGGGGCAGATACGCAGTATTTT. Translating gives CASSLYQGGADTQYF.

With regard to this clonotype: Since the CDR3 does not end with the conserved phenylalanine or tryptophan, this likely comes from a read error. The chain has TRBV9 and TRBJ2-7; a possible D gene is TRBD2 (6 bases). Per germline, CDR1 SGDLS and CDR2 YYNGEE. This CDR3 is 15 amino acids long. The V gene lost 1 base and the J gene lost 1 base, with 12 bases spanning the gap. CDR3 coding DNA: TGTGCCAGCAGCGTACGAGGGACTTCATCCTACGAGCAGTACTCC. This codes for CASSVRGTSSYEQYS.

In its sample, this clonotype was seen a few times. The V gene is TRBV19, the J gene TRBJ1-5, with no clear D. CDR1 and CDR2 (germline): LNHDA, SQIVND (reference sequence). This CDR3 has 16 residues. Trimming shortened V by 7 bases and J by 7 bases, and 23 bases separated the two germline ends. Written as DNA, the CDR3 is TGTGCCAGTACCCTTATTCCCCCCATCAAACAACAGCCCCAGCATTTT. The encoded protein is CASTLIPPIKQQPQHF.

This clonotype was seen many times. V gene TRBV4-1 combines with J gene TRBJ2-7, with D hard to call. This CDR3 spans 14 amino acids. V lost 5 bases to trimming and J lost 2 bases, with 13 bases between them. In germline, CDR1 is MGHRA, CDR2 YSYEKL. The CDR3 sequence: CASSYQSRAYEQYF. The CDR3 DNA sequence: TGCGCCAGCAGCTACCAATCCAGAGCCTACGAGCAGTACTTC.

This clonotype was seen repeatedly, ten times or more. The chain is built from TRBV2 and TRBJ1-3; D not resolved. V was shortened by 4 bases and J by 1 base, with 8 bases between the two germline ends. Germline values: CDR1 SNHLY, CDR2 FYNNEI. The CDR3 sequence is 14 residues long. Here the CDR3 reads CASSVTYSGNTIYF. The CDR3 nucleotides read TGTGCCAGCAGTGTTACCTATTCTGGAAACACCATATATTTT.

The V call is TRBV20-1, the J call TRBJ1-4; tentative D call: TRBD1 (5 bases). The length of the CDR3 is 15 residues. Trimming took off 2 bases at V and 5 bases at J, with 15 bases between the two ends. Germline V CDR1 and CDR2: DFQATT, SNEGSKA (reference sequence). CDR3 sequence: CSARTVKGINEKLFF. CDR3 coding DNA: TGCAGTGCTAGAACGGTGAAGGGGATAAATGAAAAACTGTTTTTT.

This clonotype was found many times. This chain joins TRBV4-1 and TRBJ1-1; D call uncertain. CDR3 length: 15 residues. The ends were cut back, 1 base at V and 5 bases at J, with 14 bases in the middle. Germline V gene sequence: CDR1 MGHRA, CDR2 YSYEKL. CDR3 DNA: TGCGCCAGCAGCCAAGTGGTGGCATTGGGAACTGAAGCTTTCTTT. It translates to CASSQVVALGTEAFF.

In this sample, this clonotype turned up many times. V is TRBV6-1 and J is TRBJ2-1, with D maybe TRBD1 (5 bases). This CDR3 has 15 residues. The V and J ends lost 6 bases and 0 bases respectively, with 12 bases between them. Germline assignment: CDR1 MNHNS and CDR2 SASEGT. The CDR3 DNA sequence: TGTGCCAGCAGGTGGGGCAGTAGCTCCTACAATGAGCAGTTCTTC. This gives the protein CASRWGSSSYNEQFF.

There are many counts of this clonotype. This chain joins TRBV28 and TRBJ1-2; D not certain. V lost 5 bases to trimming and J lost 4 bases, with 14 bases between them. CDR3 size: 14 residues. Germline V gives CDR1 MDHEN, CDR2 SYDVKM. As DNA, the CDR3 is TGTGCCAGCAGTCCCGGAGGATACGTCTATGGCTACACCTTC. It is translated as CASSPGGYVYGYTF.

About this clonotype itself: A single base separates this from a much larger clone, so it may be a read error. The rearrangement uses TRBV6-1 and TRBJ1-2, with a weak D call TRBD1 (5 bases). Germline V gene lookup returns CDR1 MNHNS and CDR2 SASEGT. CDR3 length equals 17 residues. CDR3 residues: CVSSEKGSPGVFYGYTF. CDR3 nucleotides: TGTGTCAGCAGTGAAAAGGGGTCACCTGGTGTGTTCTATGGCTACACCTTC.